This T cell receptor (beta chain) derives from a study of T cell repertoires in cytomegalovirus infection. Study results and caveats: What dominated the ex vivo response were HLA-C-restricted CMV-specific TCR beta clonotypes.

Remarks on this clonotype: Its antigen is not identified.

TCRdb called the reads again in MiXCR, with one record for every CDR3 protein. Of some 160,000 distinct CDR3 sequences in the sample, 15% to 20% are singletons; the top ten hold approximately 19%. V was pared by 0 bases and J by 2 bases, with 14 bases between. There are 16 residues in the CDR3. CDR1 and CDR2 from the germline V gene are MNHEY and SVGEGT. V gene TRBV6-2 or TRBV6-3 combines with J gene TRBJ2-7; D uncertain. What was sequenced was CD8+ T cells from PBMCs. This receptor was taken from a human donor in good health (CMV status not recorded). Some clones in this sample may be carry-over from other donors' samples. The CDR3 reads CASSYSSSEGAYEQYF. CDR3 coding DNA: TGTGCCAGCAGTTACTCGTCCTCAGAAGGTGCCTACGAGCAGTACTTC.